Listed below are T cell receptor beta chains from one sample, sequenced in a study of a mutant IDH1 vaccine in newly diagnosed glioma. Repertoires were generated with immunoSEQ multiplex PCR, while TCRdb's copy carries only in-frame clones and drops some. The sample has 65,000 to 70,000 clones, 65% to 85% seen once. This specimen was peripheral blood mononuclear cells (PBMCs), taken from a glioma patient treated with radiotherapy, temozolomide or both. Receptors originate from a woman in her late teens or twenties with glioma. Some clones in this sample may be carry-over from other donors' samples. Both conserved end residues are part of each CDR3.

length,J,V,CDR3
15,TRBJ1-5,TRBV2,CASSLGTGFNQPQHF
14,TRBJ1-2,TRBV6-1,CASRDRHGRYGYTF
13,TRBJ1-4,TRBV6-1,CASARGVWEKLFF
14,TRBJ2-2,TRBV9,CASSPDQNTGELFF
15,TRBJ2-2,TRBV7-9,CASSAGTGDTGELFF
15,TRBJ2-3,TRBV2,CASSGASGGRDTQYF
13,TRBJ2-7,TRBV5-6,CASSLEGWHEQYF
13,TRBJ1-5,TRBV29-1,CSVEEGGRGPQHF
16,TRBJ2-2,TRBV7-7,CASSQGVGANTGELFF
16,TRBJ1-2,TRBV6-6,CASSYPPTGPLASYTF
14,TRBJ1-2,TRBV5-1,CASSPEGGVYGYTF
14,TRBJ2-7,TRBV19,CASSIVGWGDSLYF
15,TRBJ2-4,TRBV5-6,CASSPGQGGYNIQYF
14,TRBJ1-3,TRBV5-1,CASSPDSSGNTIYF
14,TRBJ1-2,TRBV23-1,CASQGQGANYGYTF
20,TRBJ2-6,TRBV12-1,CASSFTDRGKFLSGANVLTF
15,TRBJ2-1,TRBV5-1,CASSSARRAGNEQFF